A single T cell receptor (beta chain) is shown here with its context. These data belong to a study of blood T cell repertoires in COVID-19. The CDR3 has 16 residues. The germline V gene encodes CDR1 LGHDT and CDR2 YNNKEL (reference sequence). Losses at the gene ends were 3 bases for V and 5 bases for J; bases not matched to a gene: 9. Data came from immunoSEQ multiplex PCR; TCRdb stores just in-frame clones and leaves some out. The repertoire holds around 180,000 clones, roughly 85% seen once, with around 5.2% in the top ten. Sequencing input: peripheral blood. This sequence was found in a woman aged 25 to 39 with acute or convalescent COVID-19. V is TRBV3-1 (or the pseudogene TRBV3-2) and J is TRBJ1-2, with 10 bases identical to TRBD1. The CDR3 spells CASSQGPGQGYYGYTF. The CDR3, as DNA: TGTGCCAGCAGCCAGGGTCCGGGACAGGGGTATTATGGCTACACCTTC.